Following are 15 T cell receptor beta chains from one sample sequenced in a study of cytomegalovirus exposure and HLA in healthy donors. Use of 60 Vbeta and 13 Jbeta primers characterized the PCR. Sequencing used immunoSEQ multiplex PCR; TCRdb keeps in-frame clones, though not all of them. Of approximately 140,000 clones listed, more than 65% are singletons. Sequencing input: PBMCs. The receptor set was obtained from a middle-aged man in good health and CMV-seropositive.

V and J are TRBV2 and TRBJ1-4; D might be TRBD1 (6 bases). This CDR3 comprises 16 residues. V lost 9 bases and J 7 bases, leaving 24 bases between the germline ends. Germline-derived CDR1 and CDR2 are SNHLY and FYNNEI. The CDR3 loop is CASHLIPTGLGEKLFF. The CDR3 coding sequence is TGTGCCAGTCATCTAATCCCGACAGGCTTAGGTGAAAAACTGTTTTTT.

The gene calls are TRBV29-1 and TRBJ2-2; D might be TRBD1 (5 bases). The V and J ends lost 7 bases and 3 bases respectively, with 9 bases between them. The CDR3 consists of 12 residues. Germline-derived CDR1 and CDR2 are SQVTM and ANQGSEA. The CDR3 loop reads CSATVDTGELFF. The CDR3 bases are TGCAGCGCGACAGTGGACACCGGGGAGCTGTTTTTT.

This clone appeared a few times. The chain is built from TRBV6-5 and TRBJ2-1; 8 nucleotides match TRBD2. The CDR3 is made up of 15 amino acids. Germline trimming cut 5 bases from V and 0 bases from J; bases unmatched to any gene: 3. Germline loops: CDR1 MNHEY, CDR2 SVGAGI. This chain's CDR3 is CASSVAGGSYNEQFF. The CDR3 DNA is TGTGCCAGCAGTGTGGCGGGAGGCTCCTACAATGAGCAGTTCTTC.

The CDR3 spells CASSEGGRTDEQYF. The DNA of the CDR3 is TGTGCCAGCAGCGAAGGGGGTAGGACAGACGAGCAGTACTTC. The chain is built from TRBV9 and TRBJ2-5; D is possibly TRBD1 (6 bases). The J call may be wrong; the DNA end is better matched by TRBJ2-7. The length of the CDR3 is 14 residues. The germline gives CDR1 SGDLS, CDR2 YYNGEE.

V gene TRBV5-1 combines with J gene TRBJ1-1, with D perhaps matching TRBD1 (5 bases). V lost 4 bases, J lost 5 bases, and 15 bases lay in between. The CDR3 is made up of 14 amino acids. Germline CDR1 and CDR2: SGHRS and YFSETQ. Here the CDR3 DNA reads TGCGCCAGCAGCGTTGGCTGGGGGGATACTGAAGCTTTCTTT. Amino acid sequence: CASSVGWGDTEAFF.

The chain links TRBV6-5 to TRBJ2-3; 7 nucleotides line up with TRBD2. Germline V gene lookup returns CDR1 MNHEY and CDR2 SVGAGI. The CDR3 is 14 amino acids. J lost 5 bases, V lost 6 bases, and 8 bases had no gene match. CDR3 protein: CASSRLGRGDTQYF. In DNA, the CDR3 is TGTGCCAGCAGCCGCCTAGGGAGGGGAGATACGCAGTATTTT.

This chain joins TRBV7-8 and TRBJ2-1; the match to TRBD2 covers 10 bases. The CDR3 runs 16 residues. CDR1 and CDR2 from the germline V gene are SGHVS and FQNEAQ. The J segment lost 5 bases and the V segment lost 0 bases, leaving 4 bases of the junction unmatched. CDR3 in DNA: TGTGCCAGCAGCTTAGCTCGTCTAGCGGGAGACAATGAGCAGTTCTTC. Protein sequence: CASSLARLAGDNEQFF. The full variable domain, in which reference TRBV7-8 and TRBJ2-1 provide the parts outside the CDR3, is GAGVSQSPRYKVAKRGQDVALRCDPISGHVSLFWYQQALGQGPEFLTYFQNEAQLDKSGLPSDRFFAERPEGSVSTLKIQRTQQEDSAVYLCASSLARLAGDNEQFFGPGTRLTVL.

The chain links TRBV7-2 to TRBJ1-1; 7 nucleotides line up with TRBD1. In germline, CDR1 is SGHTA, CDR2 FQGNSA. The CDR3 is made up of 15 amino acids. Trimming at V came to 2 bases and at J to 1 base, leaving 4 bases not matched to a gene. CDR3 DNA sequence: TGTGCCAGCAGCTTAACAGGGGCGACGAACACTGAAGCTTTCTTT. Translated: CASSLTGATNTEAFF.

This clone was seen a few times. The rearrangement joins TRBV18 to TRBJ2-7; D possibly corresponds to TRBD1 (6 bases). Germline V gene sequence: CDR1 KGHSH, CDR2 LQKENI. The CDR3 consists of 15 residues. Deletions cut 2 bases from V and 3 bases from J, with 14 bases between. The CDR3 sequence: CASSPGSGVNYEQYF. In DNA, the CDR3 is TGTGCCAGCTCACCAGGGTCAGGGGTCAACTACGAGCAGTACTTC.

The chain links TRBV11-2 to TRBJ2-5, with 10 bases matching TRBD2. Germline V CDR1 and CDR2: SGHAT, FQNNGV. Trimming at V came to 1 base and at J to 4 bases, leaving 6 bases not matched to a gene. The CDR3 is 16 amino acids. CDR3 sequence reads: CASSLGLAGAPETQYF. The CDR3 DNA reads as TGTGCCAGCAGCTTAGGTCTAGCGGGAGCCCCAGAGACCCAGTACTTC.

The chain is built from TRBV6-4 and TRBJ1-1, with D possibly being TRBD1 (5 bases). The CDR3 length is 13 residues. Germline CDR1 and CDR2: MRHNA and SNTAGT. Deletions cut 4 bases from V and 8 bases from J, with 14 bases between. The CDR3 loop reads CASSVQGAGEAFF. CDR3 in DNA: TGTGCCAGCAGTGTGCAGGGCGCGGGGGAAGCTTTCTTT.

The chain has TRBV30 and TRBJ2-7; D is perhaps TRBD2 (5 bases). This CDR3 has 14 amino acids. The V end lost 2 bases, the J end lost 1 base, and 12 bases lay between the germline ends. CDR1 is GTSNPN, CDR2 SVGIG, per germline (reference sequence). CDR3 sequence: CAWSPSGYSYEQYF. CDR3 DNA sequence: TGTGCCTGGAGTCCCAGCGGATATTCCTACGAGCAGTACTTC.

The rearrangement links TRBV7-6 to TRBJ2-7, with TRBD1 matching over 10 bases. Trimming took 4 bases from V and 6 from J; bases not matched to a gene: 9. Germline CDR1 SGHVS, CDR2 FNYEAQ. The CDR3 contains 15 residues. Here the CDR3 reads CASSSLSGTGAEQYF. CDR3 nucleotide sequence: TGTGCCAGCAGCTCACTTTCCGGGACAGGGGCCGAGCAGTACTTC.

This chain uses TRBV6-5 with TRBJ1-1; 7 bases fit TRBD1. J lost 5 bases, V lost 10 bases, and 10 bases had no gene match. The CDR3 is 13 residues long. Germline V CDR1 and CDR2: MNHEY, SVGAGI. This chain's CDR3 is CATHRGVWTEAFF. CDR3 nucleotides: TGTGCCACCCACAGGGGTGTCTGGACTGAAGCTTTCTTT.

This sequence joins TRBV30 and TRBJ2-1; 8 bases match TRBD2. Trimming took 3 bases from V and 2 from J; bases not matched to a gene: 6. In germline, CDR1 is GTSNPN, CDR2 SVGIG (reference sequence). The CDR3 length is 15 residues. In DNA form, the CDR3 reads TGTGCCTGGAGGTTTCGGGGGGGCACCTACAATGAGCAGTTCTTC. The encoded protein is CAWRFRGGTYNEQFF.